This T cell receptor beta chain appears in the sequencing data of a study of shared clonotypes between healthy human individuals. The CDR3 spans 13 residues. Germline assignment: CDR1 MNHEY and CDR2 SVGAGI. The V end lost 2 bases, the J end lost 11 bases, and 13 bases lay between the germline ends. Measured with immunoSEQ multiplex PCR; TCRdb has only the in-frame clones, and not every one. The data contain about 1 million clones, 60% to 80% of them singletons. This clone was seen only a few times. Its cognate antigen is unknown. Study-wide results and caveats: A handful of donors had around 5.2% of their naive CD4 clonotypes in common.

The TCR was taken from a man between 18 and 29 years old in good health. The gene calls are TRBV6-5 and TRBJ2-1, with D tentatively TRBD1 or TRBD2 (5 bases each). Sequenced sample: memory CD4+ T cells sorted from blood. Indicated subset: CD45RA-negative fraction. The CDR3, as DNA: TGTGCCAGCAGTTACGAGGGGACCAACAAGCAGTTCTTC. It yields the protein CASSYEGTNKQFF.